A single T cell receptor (beta chain) is shown here with its context. What it recognizes is unknown. This entry is derived from a study of monozygotic twins with inflammatory bowel disease. TCRdb reworked the 5' RACE reads into one entry per CDR3 protein, no DNA. There are approximately 380,000 distinct CDR3 sequences in the sample, with around 2.6% held by the top ten. Study outcomes and limitations: Differing T cell subtypes remained indistinguishable. Healthy co-twins showed greater TCRbeta diversity (inverse Simpson) than IBD patients. No detectable difference in repertoire similarity separated concordant from discordant twins, possibly as a result of limited power.

The CDR3 length is 14 residues. From germline, CDR1 is SGHAT and CDR2 FQNNGV. V is TRBV11-2 and J is TRBJ1-2; TCRdb proposes TRBD1, but this gene call is untestable without DNA. Sequenced: blood. The sequence derives from a human donor with ulcerative colitis or Crohn's disease, or a healthy co-twin of an affected twin (not recorded which). CDR3 region: CASSFRGSGRGYTF.